Here is one T cell receptor beta chain with its context. The antigen is not known. Both 60 Vbeta primers and 13 Jbeta primers went into the PCR. Sequenced by immunoSEQ multiplex PCR; TCRdb stores in-frame clones only, minus some. The sample contains almost 200,000 clones, 70% to 80% of which appear only once. The data originate from a study of cytomegalovirus exposure and HLA in healthy donors. Study-level findings and limits: Per a later analysis, 18,000 or so TCR beta sequences showed association with HLA alleles at 0.05 false discovery rate. Accurate HLA-A and HLA-B prediction from TCR beta sequences was reported for most subjects.

This CDR3 is 14 amino acids long. Trimming removed 6 bases from V and 5 bases from J; junction bases left unmatched: 7. CDR1 is LGHNT and CDR2 is FRNRAP in the germline V gene. This chain connects TRBV12-5 to TRBJ1-1, with 9 bases aligning to TRBD1. The sequenced material came from PBMCs. This clonotype was sampled from a male donor in good health and CMV-seropositive. The CDR3 region has the DNA TGTGCTAGTGGCCTACAGGGGGCAGGTACTGAAGCTTTCTTT. Amino acid sequence: CASGLQGAGTEAFF.